The rows below give T cell receptor beta chains drawn from one sample of a study of cytomegalovirus exposure and HLA in healthy donors. Clones were read by immunoSEQ multiplex PCR, and TCRdb kept only the in-frame ones, dropping some. The table lists fewer than 90,000 clones, 55% to 80% of them singletons, with 6.5% to 8% in the top ten. Material: PBMCs. Receptors originate from a man in his forties in good health and CMV-seropositive. Both conserved end residues are part of each CDR3. D genes are given only for firm matches. Clone sizes are given selectively: once, few, many, or a class where the clone is expanded.

TRBJ2-2	few	TRBD1	TRBV7-3	TGTGCCAGCGGGACAGGGAACACCGGGGAGCTGTTTTTT	CASGTGNTGELFF
TRBJ2-1	few	TRBD2	TRBV2	TGTGCCAGCACTCGGACTAGCGGGGGGAACAATGAGCAGTTCTTC	CASTRTSGGNNEQFF
TRBJ1-4	.	.	TRBV6-5	TGTGCCAGCAGTTTTCGAGTAGATGAAAAACTGTTTTTT	CASSFRVDEKLFF
TRBJ1-1	.	TRBD1	TRBV7-9	TGTGCCAGCAGCGCAGAGGTCTCCGGGACAGGGGCAGCTTTCTTT	CASSAEVSGTGAAFF
TRBJ2-4	.	.	TRBV28	TGTGCCAGCAGTTTGCAGGGGACCATTCAGTACTTC	CASSLQGTIQYF
TRBJ1-2	.	TRBD1	TRBV30	TGTGCCTGGAGTTTAAGGACAGGGTATGGCTACACCTTC	CAWSLRTGYGYTF
TRBJ2-7	.	.	TRBV4-2	TGTGCCAGCAGCCAAGAAGTGGGCAGCCGCTCCTACGAGCAGTACTTC	CASSQEVGSRSYEQYF
TRBJ2-2	few	.	TRBV5-1	TGCGCCAGCAGCGAATCCACAGGGAACACCGGGGAGCTGTTTTTT	CASSESTGNTGELFF
TRBJ2-5	.	.	TRBV7-3	TGTGCCAGCAGCTTAGACAGATACCAAGAGACCCAGTACTTC	CASSLDRYQETQYF
TRBJ2-3	.	.	TRBV5-1	TGCGCCAGCCAACGCCTGCCGGGCACAGATACGCAGTATTTT	CASQRLPGTDTQYF
TRBJ2-5	.	TRBD2	TRBV10-3	TGTGCCATCAGCAATAGCGGGGCTCAAGAGACCCAGTACTTC	CAISNSGAQETQYF
TRBJ1-1	.	TRBD1	TRBV7-2	TGTGCCAGCAGCTCAGGGACAGGGATTTTCACTGAAGCTTTCTTT	CASSSGTGIFTEAFF
TRBJ1-1	.	.	TRBV5-1	TGCGCCAGCAGCTTTGGACAGTCAACTGAAGCTTTCTTT	CASSFGQSTEAFF
TRBJ1-2	.	.	TRBV7-9	TGTGCCAGCAGCGTCGGGATCTCGGGGAGCTATGGCTACACCTTC	CASSVGISGSYGYTF
TRBJ2-5	.	TRBD2	TRBV2	TGTGCCAGCAGTAACCCCCTAGCGGGAGTGGGTGAGACCCAGTACTTC	CASSNPLAGVGETQYF
TRBJ2-7	.	.	TRBV5-5	TGTGCCAGCAGCTTCACCCAGTTTCTCCCCTACGAGCAGTACTTC	CASSFTQFLPYEQYF
TRBJ1-4	many	TRBD1	TRBV5-1	TGCGCCAGCAGCTTGTTCGGGACAGGGAATGAAAAACTGTTTTTT	CASSLFGTGNEKLFF
TRBJ2-5	.	TRBD1	TRBV30	TGTGCCTGGAGTGGGCAGGGGGCCGAGACCCAGTACTTC	CAWSGQGAETQYF
TRBJ2-3	.	.	TRBV5-4	TGTGCCAGCGCTCAGGCCGATCGTAGAGATACGCAGTATTTT	CASAQADRRDTQYF
TRBJ1-1	.	TRBD1	TRBV29-1	TGCAGCGTTGAAGACATCGGGACAGGGAACACTGAAGCTTTCTTT	CSVEDIGTGNTEAFF
TRBJ1-2	.	.	TRBV10-3	TGTGCCAACCAAGGACAGTCTGGCTACACCTTC	CANQGQSGYTF
TRBJ1-4	once	.	TRBV30	TGTGCCTGGGGCAGTCACAATGAAAAACTGTTTTTT	CAWGSHNEKLFF
TRBJ1-5	.	.	TRBV28	TGTGCCAGCAGTCCGCGTTTTGGCAATCAGCCCCAGCATTTT	CASSPRFGNQPQHF
TRBJ2-1	.	TRBD2	TRBV7-2	TGTGCCAGCAGCTACGGACTAGCTACCAATGAGCAGTTCTTC	CASSYGLATNEQFF
TRBJ1-1	.	TRBD1	TRBV7-2	TGTGCCAGCAGCTTAGGTCGTTCGGCAGGGGGTTTTACGGCTTTCTTT	CASSLGRSAGGFTAFF
TRBJ2-3	.	.	TRBV4-3	TGCGCCAGCAGCCTTGGGGTAGCGGTAGATACGCAGTATTTT	CASSLGVAVDTQYF
TRBJ2-2	.	.	TRBV11-3	TGTGCCAGCGAAACCAGGGGCACCGGGGAGCTGTTTTTT	CASETRGTGELFF
TRBJ2-7	.	.	TRBV27	TGTGCCAGCAGAACCGGGACATCGGTTGCCGAGCAGTACTTC	CASRTGTSVAEQYF
TRBJ1-4	.	.	TRBV5-4	TGTGCCAGCAGCTTGCGAGGGTCCAAACTGTTTTTT	CASSLRGSKLFF
TRBJ1-2	.	TRBD1	TRBV5-1	TGCGCCAGCAGCTTTGGATTAGGGACAGACGGCTATGGCTACACCTTC	CASSFGLGTDGYGYTF
TRBJ1-1	many	TRBD1	TRBV11-3	TGTGCCAGCAGCTCCGGGACAGGGGGCGTGGGAAACACTGAAGCTTTCTTT	CASSSGTGGVGNTEAFF
TRBJ2-3	.	.	TRBV7-2	TGTGCCAGCAGCCCCGGGAGAGGACAGGGCACAGATACGCAGTATTTT	CASSPGRGQGTDTQYF
TRBJ2-1	.	TRBD1	TRBV7-9	TGTGCCGGTGGGGACAGGGACAGTGAGCAGTTCTTC	CAGGDRDSEQFF
TRBJ1-2	.	TRBD1	TRBV28	TGTGCCAGCAGTTTACCTGGGACAGGGGTGTCCTATGGCTACACCTTC	CASSLPGTGVSYGYTF
TRBJ2-7	.	.	TRBV7-5	TGTGCCAGAAGGGATGCCCGGGACAGGAGCTCCTACGAGCAGTACTTC	CARRDARDRSSYEQYF
TRBJ2-2	.	.	TRBV7-6	TGTGCCAGCAGCCCGGCGGTGCGGACGAACACCGGGGAGCTGTTTTTT	CASSPAVRTNTGELFF
TRBJ2-3	.	.	TRBV10-3	TGTGCCATCAGTGAGTCAGGGCGGGGAAGCACAGATACGCAGTATTTT	CAISESGRGSTDTQYF
TRBJ1-5	.	TRBD1	TRBV9	TGTGCCAGCAGCCTCGGGACAGGGAAACAGCCCCAGCATTTT	CASSLGTGKQPQHF
TRBJ1-4	.	TRBD1	TRBV4-1	TGCGCCAGCAGGGGACAGGGTAATGAAAAACTGTTTTTT	CASRGQGNEKLFF
TRBJ1-2	few	.	TRBV30	TGTGCCTGGAGTGCGGACACTGGGACACACACCTTC	CAWSADTGTHTF
TRBJ2-5	.	TRBD2	TRBV5-1	TGCGCCAGCAGCTTGGGTGGGACTAGCGGCGAGACCCAGTACTTC	CASSLGGTSGETQYF
TRBJ1-2	.	.	TRBV5-6	TGTGCCAGCAGCTTGGTAGGGGCGTGGGGCTACACCTTC	CASSLVGAWGYTF
TRBJ1-1	.	.	TRBV5-4	TGTGCCAGCAGCTTGGACAGATTGAACACTGAAGCTTTCTTT	CASSLDRLNTEAFF
TRBJ2-1	.	TRBD2	TRBV9	TGTGCCAGCAGCGATCGGGGGGGTCTGGGAAATGAGCAGTTCTTC	CASSDRGGLGNEQFF
TRBJ2-7	.	.	TRBV13	TGTGCCAGCAGCTCCCCTTCCTACGAGCAGTACTTC	CASSSPSYEQYF
TRBJ1-3	.	TRBD1	TRBV7-9	TGTGCCAGCAGCCGCGAACAGGGGGCGCGAGACACCATATATTTT	CASSREQGARDTIYF
TRBJ1-5	.	TRBD1	TRBV15	TGTGCCACCAGCAGACCCGGACAGGGAAACAATCAGCCCCAGCATTTT	CATSRPGQGNNQPQHF
TRBJ2-2	.	.	TRBV9	TGTGCCAGCAGCGTAGAGGGGGTTACCGGGGAGCTGTTTTTT	CASSVEGVTGELFF
TRBJ1-5	.	TRBD1	TRBV4-1	TGCGCCAGCAGCCGCGCAACAGGGGAAATTGGCAATCAGCCCCAGCATTTT	CASSRATGEIGNQPQHF
TRBJ2-5	few	.	TRBV6-6	TGTGCCAGCAGTTACGGAGGGCCCCAAGAGACCCAGTACTTC	CASSYGGPQETQYF
TRBJ1-1	few	.	TRBV27	TGTGCCAGCAGTTTAGCAGGGTTTGAGAACACTGAAGCTTTCTTT	CASSLAGFENTEAFF
TRBJ2-3	many	.	TRBV4-1	TGCGCCAGCAGCCAACTTGGCCAGTACACAGATACGCAGTATTTT	CASSQLGQYTDTQYF
TRBJ2-1	.	.	TRBV6-5	TGTGCCAGCAGCCCGGCGACAGCCGGTTATGAGCAGTTCTTC	CASSPATAGYEQFF
TRBJ2-7	.	.	TRBV5-1	TGCGCCAGCAGCTTGTCAGACAGGACCTACGAGCAGTACTTC	CASSLSDRTYEQYF
TRBJ2-3	few	TRBD2	TRBV2	TGTGCCAGCGGGACTAGCGGGAGCGTCACAGATACGCAGTATTTT	CASGTSGSVTDTQYF
TRBJ2-1	once	.	TRBV9	TGTGCCAGCAGCGCCTTCGGACTGGGCTCCTACAATGAGCAGTTCTTC	CASSAFGLGSYNEQFF
TRBJ1-1	.	TRBD1	TRBV7-2	TGTGCCACCTTACCGGGACAGGGGGCGGGGGACACTGAAGCTTTCTTT	CATLPGQGAGDTEAFF